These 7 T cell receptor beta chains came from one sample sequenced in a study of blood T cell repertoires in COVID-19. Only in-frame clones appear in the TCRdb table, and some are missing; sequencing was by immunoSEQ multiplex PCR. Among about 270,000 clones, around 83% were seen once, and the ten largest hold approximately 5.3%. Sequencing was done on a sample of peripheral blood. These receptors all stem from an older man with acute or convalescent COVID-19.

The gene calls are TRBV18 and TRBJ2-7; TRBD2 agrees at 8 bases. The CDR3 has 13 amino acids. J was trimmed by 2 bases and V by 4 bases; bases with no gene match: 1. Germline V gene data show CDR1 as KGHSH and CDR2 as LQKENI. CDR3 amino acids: CASSRSGTYEQYF. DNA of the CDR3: TGTGCCAGCTCACGTAGCGGGACCTACGAGCAGTACTTC.

CDR3 residues: CASSLPHNRDPSSYEQYF. In nucleotides, the CDR3 is TGTGCCAGCAGTTTACCGCACAACAGGGACCCAAGCTCCTACGAGCAGTACTTC. The chain employs TRBV28 and TRBJ2-7; maybe TRBD1 (6 bases). Germline lookup yields CDR1 MDHEN and CDR2 SYDVKM. Trimming pared 2 bases from V and 0 bases from J, leaving 20 bases between. The CDR3 is made up of 18 amino acids.

The CDR3 sequence is CASSTRLTGELFF. The CDR3 DNA reads as TGCGCCAGCAGCACGAGACTGACCGGGGAGCTGTTTTTT. The chain couples TRBV5-1 to TRBJ2-2, with D unresolved. The CDR3 extends over 13 amino acids. V was trimmed by 4 bases and J by 5 bases, leaving 9 bases between them. Germline V gene sequence: CDR1 SGHRS, CDR2 YFSETQ. The full variable domain, its missing parts supplied by reference TRBV5-1 and TRBJ2-2, is KAGVTQTPRYLIKTRGQQVTLSCSPISGHRSVSWYQQTPGQGLQFLFEYFSETQRNKGNFPGRFSGRQFSNSRSEMNVSTLELGDSALYLCASSTRLTGELFFGEGSRLTVL.

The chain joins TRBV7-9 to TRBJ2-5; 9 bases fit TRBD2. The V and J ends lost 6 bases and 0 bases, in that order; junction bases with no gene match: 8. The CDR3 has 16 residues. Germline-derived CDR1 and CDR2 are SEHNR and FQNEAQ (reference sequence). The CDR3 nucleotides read TGTGCCAGCAGACAATTAGCGGGAGCAAACCAAGAGACCCAGTACTTC. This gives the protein CASRQLAGANQETQYF.

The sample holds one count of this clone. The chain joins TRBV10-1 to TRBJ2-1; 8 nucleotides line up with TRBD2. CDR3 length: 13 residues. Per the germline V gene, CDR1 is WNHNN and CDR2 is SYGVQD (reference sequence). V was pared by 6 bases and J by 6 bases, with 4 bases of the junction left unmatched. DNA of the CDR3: TGCGCCAGCAGCGCCGGGACTAGCAATGAGCAGTTCTTC. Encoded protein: CASSAGTSNEQFF.

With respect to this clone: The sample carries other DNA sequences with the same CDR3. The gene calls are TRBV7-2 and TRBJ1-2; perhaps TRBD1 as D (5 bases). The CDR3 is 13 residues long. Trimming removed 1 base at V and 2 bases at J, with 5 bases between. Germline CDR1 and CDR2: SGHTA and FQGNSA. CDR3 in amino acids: CASSLGQNYGYTF. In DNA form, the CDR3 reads TGTGCCAGCAGCTTAGGACAGAACTATGGCTACACCTTC.

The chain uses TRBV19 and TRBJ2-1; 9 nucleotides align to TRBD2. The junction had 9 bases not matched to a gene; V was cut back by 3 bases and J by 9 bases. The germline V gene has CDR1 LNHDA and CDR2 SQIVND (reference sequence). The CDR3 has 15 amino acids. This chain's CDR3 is CASSMSREGRSEQFF. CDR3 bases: TGTGCCAGTAGTATGTCGCGGGAGGGCCGGAGTGAGCAGTTCTTC.